These 27 T cell receptor beta chains came from one sample sequenced in a study of T cell repertoires in cytomegalovirus infection. For these receptors, no antigen is known. One entry per CDR3 protein, called by TCRdb with MiXCR from the reads. The data hold about 770,000 distinct CDR3 sequences, with about 28% observed a single time. The material was cultured CD8+ T cells from PBMCs, obtained from culture after CMV antigen stimulation. The receptors originated from a human donor in good health (CMV status not recorded). Some clones in this sample may be carry-over from other donors' samples.

This clonotype was detected only a few times. The V gene is TRBV6-1, the J gene TRBJ1-5, with unresolved D. Germline CDR1 MNHNS, CDR2 SASEGT. V was pared by 1 base and J by 5 bases, with 3 bases between. The CDR3 covers 12 residues. The CDR3 here is CASSEGHQPQHF. The CDR3 DNA reads TGTGCCAGCAGTGAAGGCCATCAGCCCCAGCATTTT.

The rearrangement joins TRBV27 to TRBJ1-2; no clear D gene. Trimming removed 8 bases at V and 4 bases at J, with 14 bases between. Germline CDR1 MNHEY, CDR2 SMNVEV (reference sequence). The CDR3 has 13 amino acids. The CDR3 protein is CASRLRVGYGYTF. The CDR3 DNA sequence: TGTGCCAGCCGGCTAAGGGTCGGCTATGGCTACACCTTC.

The V gene is TRBV7-6, the J gene TRBJ2-2; no clear D gene. The CDR3 spans 14 residues. Trimming shortened V by 8 bases and J by 5 bases, and 15 bases separated the two germline ends. Germline CDR1 and CDR2: SGHVS and FNYEAQ. The CDR3 reads CASLQDLGTGELFF. In DNA form, the CDR3 reads TGTGCCAGCCTCCAGGACCTGGGAACCGGGGAGCTGTTTTTT. Full variable domain (rest looked up from reference TRBV7-6 and TRBJ2-2): GAGVSQSPRYKVTKRGQDVALRCDPISGHVSLYWYRQALGQGPEFLTYFNYEAQQDKSGLPNDRFSAERPEGSISTLTIQRTEQRDSAMYRCASLQDLGTGELFFGEGSRLTVL.

V is TRBV10-3 and J is TRBJ1-4, with D maybe TRBD1 (5 bases). This CDR3 has 13 residues. CDR1 ENHRY and CDR2 SYGVKD come from the germline V gene. The V end lost 6 bases, the J end lost 2 bases, and 7 bases lay between the germline ends. The CDR3 protein is CAIRGGTNEKLFF. In DNA form, the CDR3 reads TGTGCCATCAGGGGGGGGACTAATGAAAAACTGTTTTTT.

V is TRBV7-9 and J is TRBJ2-7; TRBD2 matches 7 bases. The CDR3 covers 15 residues. Trimming removed 5 bases from V and 4 bases from J; junction bases left unmatched: 11. Germline lookup yields CDR1 SEHNR and CDR2 FQNEAQ (reference sequence). The CDR3: CASSPWDYSKYEQYF. In DNA, the CDR3 is TGTGCCAGCAGCCCTTGGGACTATTCAAAGTACGAGCAGTACTTC.

This clonotype has just a few counts. V usage is TRBV2 and J usage is TRBJ1-1, with TRBD1 matching 9 bases. The V and J ends lost 8 bases and 1 base, in that order; junction bases with no gene match: 5. The germline CDR1 and CDR2 sequences are SNHLY and FYNNEI. The CDR3 has 14 amino acids. The DNA of the CDR3 is TGTGCCAGCCTGGGACAGGGAACGAACACTGAAGCTTTCTTT. As protein: CASLGQGTNTEAFF.

The genes are TRBV19 and TRBJ2-7, with D maybe TRBD1 (6 bases). Trimming shortened V by 6 bases and J by 2 bases, and 11 bases separated the two germline ends. Germline V gene sequence: CDR1 LNHDA, CDR2 SQIVND (reference sequence). The CDR3 covers 13 residues. As DNA, the CDR3 is TGTGCCAGTAGCGCAGGGGCCCCCTACGAGCAGTACGTC. This sequence encodes CASSAGAPYEQYV.

The chain carries TRBV7-9 and TRBJ2-5; possible D gene TRBD1, 5 bases. The length of the CDR3 is 13 residues. V was clipped by 4 bases and J by 3 bases, with 9 bases between them. CDR1 SEHNR and CDR2 FQNEAQ come from the germline V gene (reference sequence). The CDR3 sequence is CASSSDMEETQYF. CDR3 nucleotide sequence: TGTGCCAGCAGCTCGGACATGGAAGAGACCCAGTACTTC.

In regard to this clonotype: A much larger clone differs from this one at a single base, so this may be a read error. The V call is TRBV7-8, the J call TRBJ2-7, with a weak D call TRBD1 (7 bases). The CDR3 spans 16 residues. Germline CDR1 and CDR2: SGHVS and FQNEAQ. CDR3 loop: CASSSRRDSLPYEQHF. The CDR3 DNA reads as TGTGCCAGCAGCTCACGGCGGGACAGCCTCCCCTACGAGCAGCACTTC.

The sample holds a few counts of this clonotype. J is TRBJ2-1 and V is TRBV6-1; 9 bases are shared with TRBD1. Germline V gives CDR1 MNHNS, CDR2 SASEGT. The V and J ends lost 0 bases and 9 bases, in that order; junction bases with no gene match: 3. The CDR3 is 14 residues long. The CDR3 DNA reads TGTGCCAGCAGTGAAGCGGGGACAGGGTTTGAGCAGTTCTTC. It yields the protein CASSEAGTGFEQFF.

The chain employs TRBV19 and TRBJ1-1; no reliable D call. V gave up 1 base and J gave up 4 bases, with 10 bases separating them. Looked up from germline, CDR1 is LNHDA and CDR2 is SQIVND (reference sequence). The CDR3 runs to 14 residues. The CDR3: CASSIAGPGTEAFF. CDR3 coding DNA: TGTGCCAGTAGTATAGCCGGGCCAGGCACTGAAGCTTTCTTT.

The chain carries TRBV6-4 and TRBJ1-1; D is perhaps TRBD1 (6 bases). Germline CDR1 and CDR2: MRHNA and SNTAGT. CDR3 length: 14 residues. The V gene lost 6 bases and the J gene lost 0 bases, with 11 bases spanning the gap. The CDR3 DNA reads TGTGCCAGCAGGGACAGTGACATGAACACTGAAGCTTTCTTT. Translating gives CASRDSDMNTEAFF.

Many counts were recorded for this clonotype. V is TRBV27 and J is TRBJ1-5, with D tentatively TRBD1 (5 bases). CDR3 length equals 15 residues. The germline CDR1 and CDR2 sequences are MNHEY and SMNVEV (reference sequence). Trimming took off 3 bases at V and 1 base at J, with 10 bases between the two ends. The CDR3 here is CASSFWAGSNQPQHF. In nucleotides, the CDR3 is TGTGCCAGCAGTTTTTGGGCAGGGAGCAATCAGCCCCAGCATTTT.

This clonotype appeared many times. The V call is TRBV7-9, the J call TRBJ2-1, with no clear D. V was trimmed by 3 bases and J by 3 bases, leaving 15 bases between them. Per germline, CDR1 SEHNR and CDR2 FQNEAQ (reference sequence). This CDR3 has 16 amino acids. The CDR3 DNA reads as TGTGCCAGCAGCTTCCCGCAGGAGTCCGGCTACAATGAGCAGTTCTTC. Protein product: CASSFPQESGYNEQFF. Combining the CDR3 with reference TRBV7-9 and TRBJ2-1 gives the whole variable domain DTGVSQNPRHKITKRGQNVTFRCDPISEHNRLYWYRQTLGQGPEFLTYFQNEAQLEKSRLLSDRFSAERPKGSFSTLEIQRTEQGDSAMYLCASSFPQESGYNEQFFGPGTRLTVL.

The V call is TRBV2, the J call TRBJ2-7; TRBD1 agrees at 7 bases. The V segment lost 7 bases and the J segment 3 bases; nucleotides outside the gene matches: 18. Germline V gene data show CDR1 as SNHLY and CDR2 as FYNNEI. The CDR3 length is 17 residues. CDR3 sequence (DNA): TGTGCCAGCACCTTTTCCCGGGACAGCCTAGGGGTCTACGAGCAGTACTTC. Protein sequence: CASTFSRDSLGVYEQYF. Using reference TRBV2 and TRBJ2-7 for the parts outside the CDR3, the full variable domain is EPEVTQTPSHQVTQMGQEVILRCVPISNHLYFYWYRQILGQKVEFLVSFYNNEISEKSEIFDDQFSVERPDGSNFTLKIRSTKLEDSAMYFCASTFSRDSLGVYEQYFGPGTRLTVT.

Many counts were recorded for this clonotype. The J gene is TRBJ1-2, the V gene TRBV7-9; D is possibly TRBD1 (5 bases). This CDR3 contains 15 residues. V lost 4 bases and J 2 bases, leaving 14 bases between the germline ends. From germline, CDR1 is SEHNR and CDR2 FQNEAQ (reference sequence). This CDR3 is CASSSQGFRNYGYTF. The CDR3 DNA reads as TGTGCCAGCAGCTCGCAGGGATTCCGGAACTATGGCTACACCTTC.

This clonotype showed up just a few times. This chain joins TRBV13 and TRBJ1-6, with 8 nucleotides matching TRBD1. CDR3 length: 14 residues. With 5 bases clipped from V and 6 bases from J, the junction kept 3 bases outside the gene matches. Per germline, CDR1 PRHDT and CDR2 FYEKMQ (reference sequence). CDR3 coding DNA: TGTGCCAGCAGCAAGGACAGGGTTAATTCACCCCTCCACTTT. It encodes CASSKDRVNSPLHF.

The genes are TRBV19 and TRBJ2-2; D is possibly TRBD1 (6 bases). Germline V lookup: CDR1 LNHDA, CDR2 SQIVND (reference sequence). This CDR3 spans 16 amino acids. V dropped 7 bases and J dropped 7 bases, with 22 bases sitting between them. CDR3 coding DNA: TGTGCCAGTATGTCGAGCAGGGGCTACCGGGGCGGGGAGCTGTTTTTT. This translates into CASMSSRGYRGGELFF.

This chain links TRBV6-6 with TRBJ2-1, with 10 bases lining up with TRBD2. This CDR3 comprises 17 residues. Germline assignment: CDR1 MNHNY and CDR2 SVGAGI (reference sequence). Trimming at V came to 2 bases and at J to 8 bases, leaving 12 bases not matched to a gene. Written as DNA, the CDR3 is TGTGCCAGCAGTTACACGGAAGCGGGGGGGCCTCGGGATGAGCAGTTCTTC. Encoded protein: CASSYTEAGGPRDEQFF.

This clonotype showed up many times. The J gene is TRBJ1-1, the V gene TRBV7-2, with D possibly being TRBD1 (5 bases). Per the germline V gene, CDR1 is SGHTA and CDR2 is FQGNSA. The ends were cut back, 0 bases at V and 5 bases at J, with 13 bases in the middle. This CDR3 is built from 15 residues. In DNA form, the CDR3 reads TGTGCCAGCAGCTTAGCATTCAGGGTATATACTGAAGCTTTCTTT. This sequence encodes CASSLAFRVYTEAFF.

The chain joins TRBV12-3 or TRBV12-4 to TRBJ2-5, with 9 bases aligning to TRBD1. The CDR3 loop spans 16 amino acids. The V segment lost 6 bases and the J segment 1 base; nucleotides outside the gene matches: 9. CDR3 nucleotide sequence: TGTGCCAGCAGCCGAACCGGGACAGGGTTCCAAGAGACCCAGTACTTC. Translated: CASSRTGTGFQETQYF.

This rearrangement joins TRBV28 to TRBJ2-1, with 11 bases lining up with TRBD2. With 6 bases clipped from V and 4 bases from J, the junction kept 8 bases outside the gene matches. CDR1 and CDR2 (germline): MDHEN, SYDVKM. The CDR3 extends over 16 amino acids. The CDR3 region is CASRLRTSGQYNEQFF. CDR3 bases: TGTGCCAGCAGGTTGAGGACTAGCGGGCAATACAATGAGCAGTTCTTC.

This clonotype showed up just a few times. This chain uses TRBV5-6 with TRBJ1-5, with D possibly matching TRBD1 (6 bases). CDR3 length: 15 residues. V shed 2 bases and J shed 1 base, with 10 bases lying between them. Germline V gene lookup returns CDR1 SGHDT and CDR2 YYEEEE. For the CDR3, the DNA is TGTGCCAGCAGCTTCGAGGGGGAAAGCAATCAGCCCCAGCATTTT. As protein: CASSFEGESNQPQHF.

The CDR3 reads CASSAAGALPPRYTF. In nucleotides, the CDR3 is TGTGCCAGCAGCGCCGCCGGGGCCCTGCCGCCGAGGTACACCTTC. This chain connects TRBV7-2 to TRBJ1-2, with D perhaps matching TRBD1 (5 bases). Trimming cost V 5 bases and J 11 bases, with 24 bases left between them. CDR3 size: 15 residues. CDR1 is SGHTA and CDR2 is FQGNSA in the germline V gene.

J is TRBJ2-2 and V is TRBV7-9; 13 nucleotides align to TRBD2. The germline CDR1 and CDR2 sequences are SEHNR and FQNEAQ (reference sequence). V lost 5 bases to trimming and J lost 7 bases; unmatched junction nucleotides: 7. The CDR3 runs 16 residues. CDR3 DNA: TGTGCCAGCAGCCTCCGACTAGCGGGGGGCGGCGGGGAGCTGTTTTTT. Its protein product is CASSLRLAGGGGELFF.

V usage is TRBV2 and J usage is TRBJ2-2, with D perhaps TRBD2 (5 bases). This CDR3 spans 16 amino acids. Trimming removed 5 bases at V and 2 bases at J, with 15 bases between. Germline CDR1 and CDR2: SNHLY and FYNNEI. CDR3 DNA: TGTGCCAGCAGTCCCCGGGATCCGCCTAACACCGGGGAGCTGTTTTTT. Protein sequence: CASSPRDPPNTGELFF.

This clonotype was found a few times. The chain carries TRBV29-1 and TRBJ1-2, with 8 bases identical to TRBD1. This CDR3 is 14 amino acids long. The J segment lost 7 bases and the V segment lost 3 bases, leaving 10 bases of the junction unmatched. Germline V gene sequence: CDR1 SQVTM, CDR2 ANQGSEA. CDR3 DNA sequence: TGCAGCGTTGATTTCCAGGGGGCAGTTAGTGGCTACACCTTC. Translation: CSVDFQGAVSGYTF.